The present TCR beta chain was sequenced within a study of blood T cell repertoires in COVID-19. The CDR3 has 15 residues. The V gene end was trimmed by 0 bases and the J gene end by 9 bases; junction bases not matched to a gene: 9. Germline lookup yields CDR1 MNHEY and CDR2 SVGAGI. This table comes from immunoSEQ multiplex PCR, and its TCRdb copy is limited to in-frame clones, with some not included. Among about 280,000 clones listed, around 88% were seen once. J is TRBJ2-7 and V is TRBV6-5; 9 bases agree with TRBD2. The source material was PBMCs or T cells enriched from blood (not recorded which). The TCR comes from a middle-aged woman who had recovered from COVID-19. In DNA form, the CDR3 reads TGTGCCAGCAGTTACTCATTAGCGGGAGAGGGGCCGCAGTACTTC. Residues: CASSYSLAGEGPQYF.